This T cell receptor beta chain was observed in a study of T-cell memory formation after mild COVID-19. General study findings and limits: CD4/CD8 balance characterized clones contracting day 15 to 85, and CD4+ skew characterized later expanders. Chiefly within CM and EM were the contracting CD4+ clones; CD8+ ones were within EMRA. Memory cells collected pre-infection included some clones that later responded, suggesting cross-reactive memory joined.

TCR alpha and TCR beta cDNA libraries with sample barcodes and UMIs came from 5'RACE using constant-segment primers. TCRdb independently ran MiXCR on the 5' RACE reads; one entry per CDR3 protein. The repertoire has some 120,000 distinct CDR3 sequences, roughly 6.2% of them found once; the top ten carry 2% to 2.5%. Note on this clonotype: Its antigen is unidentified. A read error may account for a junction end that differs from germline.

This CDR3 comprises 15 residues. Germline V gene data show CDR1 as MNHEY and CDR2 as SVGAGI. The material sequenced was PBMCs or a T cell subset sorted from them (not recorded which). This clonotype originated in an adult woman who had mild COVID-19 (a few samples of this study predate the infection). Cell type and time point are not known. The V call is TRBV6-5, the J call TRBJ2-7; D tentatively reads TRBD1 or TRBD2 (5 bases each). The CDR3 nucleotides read TGTGCCAGCACCTCTTGGTCCGGGGCCTCCAACGAGCAGTACTTC. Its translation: CASTSWSGASNEQYF.